This T cell receptor beta chain stems from a study of CD8 T cells in Susac syndrome. The CDR3 is 12 residues long. V gave up 4 bases and J gave up 7 bases, with 14 bases separating them. Germline loops: CDR1 SQVTM, CDR2 ANQGSEA. The authors reverse transcribed roughly 0.5 to 1 ug RNA with random hexamers. Across 54 Vbeta and 13 Jbeta, TCR beta CDR3 was amplified with immunoSEQ multiplex PCR. TCRdb reanalysed the immunoSEQ multiplex PCR reads using MiXCR and keeps one entry per CDR3 protein. This sample has about 140,000 distinct CDR3 sequences, with 85% to 95% found just once. The multiple sclerosis controls were treatment-naive patients affected by stable or active relapsing-remitting disease. The TEMRA cells underwent FACS enrichment, while the CD8+ and CD4+ T cells underwent negative isolation.

The chain couples TRBV29-1 to TRBJ2-7; TRBD1 is a possible D gene (6 bases). The sequenced sample consisted of CD4+ T cells from PBMCs. This sequence was found in a human donor with multiple sclerosis. The DNA for the CDR3 is TGCAGCGTTGCTTGGGGGCCCGGGGAGCAGTACTTC. This encodes CSVAWGPGEQYF.